A selection of T cell receptor beta chains follows, all from one sample in a study of T-cell memory formation after mild COVID-19. TCRdb re-analysed the 5' RACE reads in MiXCR, keeping a single row per CDR3 protein. The table has approximately 300,000 distinct CDR3 sequences, roughly 15% seen once. Specimen: PBMCs or a T cell subset sorted from them (not recorded which). The receptor source for this set is a young man who had mild COVID-19 (a few samples of this study predate the infection). Cell type and time point are not known. CDR3s include the opening cysteine and the closing phenylalanine or tryptophan.

v_call: TRBV7-9
j_call: TRBJ1-1
cdr3_length: 14
cdr3_aa: CASSLDQLNTEAFF

v_call: TRBV5-1
j_call: TRBJ2-5
cdr3_length: 14
cdr3_aa: CASSFPGGAETQYF

v_call: TRBV6-2/TRBV6-3
j_call: TRBJ2-1
cdr3_length: 16
cdr3_aa: CAISSWGAVSYNEQFF

v_call: TRBV20-1
j_call: TRBJ2-3
cdr3_length: 16
cdr3_aa: CSARSPTSGGPDTQYF

v_call: TRBV24-1
j_call: TRBJ2-1
cdr3_length: 16
cdr3_aa: CATSDGGGATYNEQFF

v_call: TRBV5-1
j_call: TRBJ2-1
cdr3_length: 16
cdr3_aa: CASSGGDVGSYNEQFF

v_call: TRBV7-2
j_call: TRBJ2-3
cdr3_length: 12
cdr3_aa: CASSAGGRTQYF

v_call: TRBV3-1
j_call: TRBJ1-2
cdr3_length: 12
cdr3_aa: CASSRGRDGYTF

v_call: TRBV10-3
j_call: TRBJ1-2
cdr3_length: 14
cdr3_aa: CATVEGATNYGYTF

v_call: TRBV2
j_call: TRBJ1-6
cdr3_length: 15
cdr3_aa: CASSQRGTYNSPLHF

v_call: TRBV4-3
j_call: TRBJ2-5
cdr3_length: 19
cdr3_aa: CASSQDPPLAGNPGETQYF

v_call: TRBV15
j_call: TRBJ2-5
cdr3_length: 14
cdr3_aa: CATSGAGGQETQYF